This T cell receptor beta chain was observed in a study of T cells expressing NK-cell markers. A 5'RACE template switching approach incorporating UMIs was used to make TCR beta cDNA. TCRdb re-called the 5' RACE reads; every CDR3 protein appears as one record, without DNA. This repertoire includes over 250,000 distinct CDR3 sequences. The CDR3 has 11 amino acids. Sequenced material: blood T cells: a sorted CD56 or NKG2C T cell subset, CD4+ or CD8+ T cells, or bulk PBMC T cells (not recorded which). The receptor was isolated from a woman between 18 and 70 years old in good health. This chain connects TRBV12-3 or TRBV12-4 to TRBJ2-4. CDR3 sequence: CASSSYGIQYF.